This T cell receptor beta chain was retrieved from a study of OX40 agonist ivuxolimab in advanced cancers. For this clone: Its antigen is unknown.

TCRdb's table, derived via immunoSEQ multiplex PCR, lists solely in-frame clones and lacks some. The sample lists 100,000 to 150,000 clones; approximately 90% were seen once. The germline CDR1 and CDR2 sequences are LNHDA and SQIVND (reference sequence). V dropped 4 bases and J dropped 6 bases, with 9 bases sitting between them. The CDR3 loop spans 12 amino acids. Broader study findings: In the expanded peripheral T cells, antigen specificity was never determined. Some nonresponders also had low normalized T-cell clonal expansion.

The chain carries TRBV19 and TRBJ1-2; D gene ambiguous. Sequences were derived from CD4+ or CD8+ T cells sorted from blood, sampled in a trial of the OX40 agonist ivuxolimab. This TCR was sampled from an adult with an advanced solid tumor such as melanoma, head and neck, liver or kidney cancer. The CDR3 protein is CASSTSFDGYTF. In DNA form, the CDR3 reads TGTGCCAGTAGTACCTCCTTCGATGGCTACACCTTC.